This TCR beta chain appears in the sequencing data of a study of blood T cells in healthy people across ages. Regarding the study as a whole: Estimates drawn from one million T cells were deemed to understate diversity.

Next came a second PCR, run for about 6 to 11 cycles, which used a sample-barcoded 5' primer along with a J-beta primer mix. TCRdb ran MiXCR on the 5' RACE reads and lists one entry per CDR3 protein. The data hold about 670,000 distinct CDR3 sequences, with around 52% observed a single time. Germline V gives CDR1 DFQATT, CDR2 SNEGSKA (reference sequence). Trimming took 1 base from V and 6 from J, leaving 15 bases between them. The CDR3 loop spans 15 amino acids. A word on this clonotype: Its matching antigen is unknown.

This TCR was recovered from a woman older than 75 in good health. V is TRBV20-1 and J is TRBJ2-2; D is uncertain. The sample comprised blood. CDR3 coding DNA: TGCAGTGCTAGAGCCGACGGGTTTGGGTCCGGGGAGCTGTTTTTT. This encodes CSARADGFGSGELFF.